This entry concerns a single TCR beta chain. Its target antigen remains unknown. No base quality values were provided; no much bigger clone lies one nucleotide off. V loses 3 bases of germline sequence and J loses 2 bases, and the interval between the two ends is 13 bases. CDR3 length: 15 amino acids, cysteine to phenylalanine. Of all the DNA, just the CDR3 is kept, 45 bases in frame from base 1. CDR1 and CDR2 were assigned from the germline V gene (reference sequence) as LGHDT and YNNKEL. Library prep was done by PCR. Instrument used: Illumina HiSeq 2500. To reduce PCR and sequencing biases, unique molecular identifiers were built into the TCR beta cDNA libraries. Roughly 500,000 cDNA molecules were obtained for every 1 to 10 million input T cells, so each molecule roughly corresponded to one T cell. The patient libraries were prepared and sequenced using the same protocol as the earlier healthy control dataset. Within a given batch, samples were prepared together, multiplexed and sequenced on the same HiSeq lane. Per the source publication's procedure: Raw barcoded reads were processed with MIGEC, discarding single-read molecular identifier groups before consensus assembly and CDR3 extraction. VDJtools was used for post-analysis of the clonotype tables, with diversity normalized by down-sampling every dataset to the smallest sample size. In repertoire overlap clustering, CDR3 amino acid sequences, but not nucleotide sequences, were matched to correct batch-related cross-sample contamination. TCRdb cleaned the public reads at Q25 with fastp, built clones with MiXCR and kept in-frame beta chains. When rows share a CDR3 protein, they turn into one entry using the most common DNA and genes. The V and J calls reflect TCRdb's pipeline rather than the authors' work. Counted in this sample were about 460,000 distinct CDR3 sequences; approximately 45% of them appeared once. The ten most abundant clones make up around an eighth of the sample.

These data come from a study of post-analysis software for immune sequencing data (dated by TCRdb to about 2015). For context, the study as a whole: Disease courses on record covered relapsing-remitting, secondary progressive and progressive-relapsing multiple sclerosis, though some patients had no subtype annotation. The patient repertoires were set against about 12 previously published healthy control repertoires from donors whose ages ranged from roughly 6 to 27 years. A subset of samples was prepared in parallel using single-end sample barcoding, then pooled and co-amplified after Illumina adapter ligation. The study at large found these results: Strong co-clustering of samples prepared in the same batch was shown by direct clustering with F measure, prompting a batch-effect correction. The control group was slightly older than the multiple sclerosis patient group. Roughly 5 TRBV segments, including TRBV5-6, TRBV5-1 and TRBV20-1, were significantly more frequent in patients than controls. Significantly lower normalized Chao1 diversity was found in multiple sclerosis patients than in controls, suggesting substantial peripheral T-cell clonal expansion.

TCR beta repertoires were profiled from peripheral blood of roughly 13 young patients with multiple sclerosis to demonstrate the VDJtools post-analysis software. Multiple sclerosis patients were children and adolescents aged about 6 to 15 years. The sequencing input was blood. The TCR sequence derives from a girl aged 5 to 17 with multiple sclerosis. This sequence uses TRBV3-1 and TRBJ1-2, with no confidently assigned D gene. The CDR3 is CASSQARGSNYGYTF. DNA sequence: TGTGCCAGCAGCCAGGCACGGGGATCAAACTATGGCTACACCTTC.